These 4 T cell receptor beta chains came from one sample sequenced in a study of blood T cell repertoires in COVID-19. TCRdb's copy holds only in-frame clones and misses some; the assay was immunoSEQ multiplex PCR. Seen here are 250,000 to 350,000 clones, 85% to 90% observed once, and the top ten hold 2.5% to 3.5%. The specimen was peripheral blood. Source of these receptors: a woman in her twenties or thirties with COVID-19, enrolled during active disease.

The chain has TRBV2 and TRBJ1-1; 7 positions agree with TRBD1. The CDR3 spans 14 residues. Per germline, CDR1 SNHLY and CDR2 FYNNEI. The junction had 7 bases not matched to a gene; V was cut back by 3 bases and J by 6 bases. The CDR3 DNA reads as TGTGCCAGCAGTGAGTTAGAGGGGGCGGCTGAAGCTTTCTTT. It specifies CASSELEGAAEAFF.

A note on this clone: An end of the junction does not agree with germline; a read error may underlie this. The CDR3 nucleotides are TGTGCCAGCAGCTTTGCCAGGCTGTCCTACAATGAGCAATTCTTC. Its translation: CASSFARLSYNEQFF. J is TRBJ2-1 and V is TRBV5-6; no reliable D call. The CDR3 loop spans 15 amino acids. The germline gives CDR1 SGHDT, CDR2 YYEEEE.

This clone is a singleton in its sample. The chain employs TRBV6-1 and TRBJ2-5, with TRBD1 matching 8 bases. Trimming removed 2 bases from V and 1 base from J; junction bases left unmatched: 3. This CDR3 region has 15 residues. Germline V gene lookup returns CDR1 MNHNS and CDR2 SASEGT. The CDR3 nucleotides read TGTGCCAGCAGTGAATGGGGGACAGGCCAAGAGACCCAGTACTTC. This gives the protein CASSEWGTGQETQYF.

The rearrangement links TRBV30 to TRBJ1-1; D gene ambiguous. CDR3 size: 16 residues. The V end lost 4 bases, the J end lost 1 base, and 19 bases lay between the germline ends. Germline lookup yields CDR1 GTSNPN and CDR2 SVGIG (reference sequence). In DNA form, the CDR3 reads TGTGCCTGGATCCCGGTAAAGAGGGTCAAGAACACTGAAGCTTTCTTT. It is translated as CAWIPVKRVKNTEAFF.